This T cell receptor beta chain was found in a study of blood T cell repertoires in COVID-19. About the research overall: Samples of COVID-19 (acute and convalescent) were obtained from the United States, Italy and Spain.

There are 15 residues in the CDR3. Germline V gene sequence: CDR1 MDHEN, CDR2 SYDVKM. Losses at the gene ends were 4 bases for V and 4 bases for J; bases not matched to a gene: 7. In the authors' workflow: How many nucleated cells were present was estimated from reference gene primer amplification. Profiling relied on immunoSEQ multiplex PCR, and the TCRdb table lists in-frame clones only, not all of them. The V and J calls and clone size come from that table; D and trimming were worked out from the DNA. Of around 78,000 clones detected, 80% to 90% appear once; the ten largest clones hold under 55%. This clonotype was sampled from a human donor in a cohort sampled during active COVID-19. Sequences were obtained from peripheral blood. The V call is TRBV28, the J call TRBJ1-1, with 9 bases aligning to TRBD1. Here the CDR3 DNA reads TGTGCCAGCAGTTCACCCGGGACAGGGAGCACTGAAGCTTTCTTT. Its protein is CASSSPGTGSTEAFF.